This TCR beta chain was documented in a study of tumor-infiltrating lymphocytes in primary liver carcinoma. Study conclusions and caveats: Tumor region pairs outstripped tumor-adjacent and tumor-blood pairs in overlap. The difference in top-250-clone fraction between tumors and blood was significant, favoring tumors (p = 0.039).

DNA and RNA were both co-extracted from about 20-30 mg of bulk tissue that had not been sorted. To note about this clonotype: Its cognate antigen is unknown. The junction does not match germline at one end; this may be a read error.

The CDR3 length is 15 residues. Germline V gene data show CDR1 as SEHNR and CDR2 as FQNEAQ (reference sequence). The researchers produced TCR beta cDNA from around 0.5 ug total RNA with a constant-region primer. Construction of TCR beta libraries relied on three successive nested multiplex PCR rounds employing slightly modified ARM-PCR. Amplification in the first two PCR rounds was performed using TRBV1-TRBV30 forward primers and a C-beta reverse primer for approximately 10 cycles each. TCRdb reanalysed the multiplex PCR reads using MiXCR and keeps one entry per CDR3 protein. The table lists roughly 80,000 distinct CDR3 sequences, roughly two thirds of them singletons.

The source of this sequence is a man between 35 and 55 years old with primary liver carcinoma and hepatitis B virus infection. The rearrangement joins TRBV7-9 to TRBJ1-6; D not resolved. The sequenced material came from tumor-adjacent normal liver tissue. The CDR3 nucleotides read TGTGCCAGTAGCTCCGGCGGAAGGGCGAATTCACCCCTCCACTTT. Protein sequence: CASSSGGRANSPLHF.